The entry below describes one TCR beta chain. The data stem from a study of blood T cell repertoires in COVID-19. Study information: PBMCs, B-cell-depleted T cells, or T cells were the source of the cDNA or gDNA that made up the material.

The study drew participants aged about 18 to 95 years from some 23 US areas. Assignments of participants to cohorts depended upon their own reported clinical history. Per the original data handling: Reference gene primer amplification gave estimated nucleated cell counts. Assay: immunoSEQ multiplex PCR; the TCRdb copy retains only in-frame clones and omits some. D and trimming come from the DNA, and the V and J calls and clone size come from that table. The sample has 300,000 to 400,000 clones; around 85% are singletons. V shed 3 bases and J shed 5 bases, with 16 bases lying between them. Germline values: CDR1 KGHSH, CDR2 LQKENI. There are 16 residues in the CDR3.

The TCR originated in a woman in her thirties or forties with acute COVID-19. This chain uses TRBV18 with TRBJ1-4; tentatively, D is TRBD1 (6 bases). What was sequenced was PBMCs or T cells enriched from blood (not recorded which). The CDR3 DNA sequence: TGTGCCAGCTCACCGCTTCCGGAAGGACAGAATGAAAAACTGTTTTTT. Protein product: CASSPLPEGQNEKLFF.